A selection of T cell receptor beta chains follows, all from one sample in a study of CD8 T cells in Susac syndrome. TCRdb analysed the immunoSEQ multiplex PCR reads with MiXCR anew, one entry per CDR3 protein. Of around 300,000 distinct CDR3 sequences in the sample, around 90% are singletons; the top ten hold over 0.05%. The sample comprised CD4+ T cells from PBMCs. Receptor source: a human donor with multiple sclerosis. Both conserved end residues are part of each CDR3. The D gene is left open where the match is weak. Expanded clones get a size class; other rows say once, few or many, or leave the size out.

v_gene	abundance	j_gene	d_gene	CDR3aa	CDR3nt
TRBV25-1	NA	TRBJ2-7	NA	CASSELGGDASYEQYF	TGTGCCAGCAGTGAATTAGGGGGGGATGCTTCTTACGAGCAGTACTTC
TRBV3-1	NA	TRBJ2-2	NA	CASSFTYRNTGELFF	TGTGCCAGCAGCTTCACTTACAGAAACACCGGGGAGCTGTTTTTT
TRBV6-1	NA	TRBJ2-3	TRBD1	CASSEVGTGVTDTQYF	TGTGCCAGCAGTGAAGTCGGGACAGGGGTCACAGATACGCAGTATTTT
TRBV9	NA	TRBJ1-2	NA	CASSGGRDRYGYTF	TGTGCCAGCAGCGGGGGAAGGGACCGTTATGGCTACACCTTC
TRBV12-3/TRBV12-4	NA	TRBJ2-4	NA	CASSQTGDIQYF	TGTGCCAGCAGCCAAACCGGGGACATTCAGTACTTC
TRBV20-1	once	TRBJ1-3	NA	CSARFPNGPPGNTIYF	TGCAGTGCCCGGTTCCCCAACGGGCCTCCTGGAAACACCATATATTTT
TRBV15	NA	TRBJ2-5	NA	CATSQRQVQETQYF	TGTGCCACCAGCCAGAGACAGGTTCAAGAGACCCAGTACTTC
TRBV3-1	NA	TRBJ1-1	NA	CASSQDEGTGGTEAFF	TGTGCCAGCAGCCAAGACGAGGGAACCGGGGGCACTGAAGCTTTCTTT
TRBV7-2	once	TRBJ2-3	NA	CASSFGTQYF	TGTGCCAGCAGCTTCGGTACGCAGTATTTT
TRBV7-9	NA	TRBJ2-1	TRBD2	CASTPSGLAAGEQFF	TGTGCCAGCACCCCTAGCGGACTAGCGGCGGGTGAGCAGTTCTTC
TRBV30	NA	TRBJ1-2	NA	CAWTELRNYGYTF	TGTGCCTGGACAGAGTTAAGGAACTATGGCTACACCTTC
TRBV7-9	once	TRBJ1-3	TRBD1	CASSGDRLLTGNTIYF	TGTGCCAGCAGTGGGGACAGGCTCTTGACGGGAAACACCATATATTTT
TRBV18	NA	TRBJ2-3	NA	CASSDGVTDTQYF	TGTGCCAGCTCAGATGGGGTAACAGATACGCAGTATTTT
TRBV19	NA	TRBJ1-2	NA	CASSGGYGYTF	TGTGCCAGTTCTGGTGGCTATGGCTACACCTTC
TRBV12-3/TRBV12-4	NA	TRBJ2-7	NA	CASSFHRESEQYF	TGTGCCAGCAGTTTTCACAGGGAATCGGAGCAGTACTTC
TRBV12-3/TRBV12-4	NA	TRBJ2-7	NA	CASTQQGGRDGEQYF	TGTGCCAGCACTCAACAGGGCGGCCGAGACGGCGAGCAGTACTTC
TRBV5-8	NA	TRBJ2-4	NA	CASSFDREVYIQYF	TGTGCCAGCAGCTTCGACAGGGAGGTGTACATTCAGTACTTC
TRBV6-1	NA	TRBJ2-7	NA	CASRAADRLLLSYEQYF	TGTGCCAGCAGAGCTGCGGACCGACTCCTCTTATCCTACGAGCAGTACTTC
TRBV6-5	NA	TRBJ2-3	NA	CASSFSTDLSTDTQYF	TGTGCCAGCAGTTTCTCCACCGACCTTAGCACAGATACGCAGTATTTT
TRBV6-2/TRBV6-3	NA	TRBJ1-5	NA	CASSYGGGGQPQHF	TGTGCCAGCAGTTACGGGGGGGGCGGTCAGCCCCAGCATTTT
TRBV30	NA	TRBJ1-1	NA	CAWSVAGALATNTEAFF	TGTGCCTGGAGTGTTGCGGGGGCCCTCGCAACGAACACTGAAGCTTTCTTT
TRBV19	once	TRBJ2-7	NA	CASSIEPSKRLGGEQYF	TGTGCCAGTAGTATAGAACCCTCGAAACGGCTAGGGGGCGAGCAGTACTTC
TRBV20-1	NA	TRBJ2-3	NA	CSAVESTDTQYF	TGCAGTGCTGTTGAAAGCACAGATACGCAGTATTTT
TRBV3-1	NA	TRBJ1-2	NA	CASSHASNKAGGYTF	TGTGCCAGCAGCCATGCCTCGAACAAGGCGGGGGGCTACACCTTC
TRBV29-1	NA	TRBJ2-3	TRBD1	CSVPRGQGMGTDTQYF	TGCAGCGTGCCGCGGGGACAGGGAATGGGCACAGATACGCAGTATTTT
TRBV6-5	NA	TRBJ2-7	NA	CASRSLSSYEQYF	TGTGCCAGCAGAAGCTTAAGCTCCTACGAGCAGTACTTC
TRBV4-1	few	TRBJ2-2	NA	CASSVRAANTGELFF	TGCGCCAGCAGCGTCCGGGCTGCGAACACCGGGGAGCTGTTTTTT
TRBV29-1	NA	TRBJ1-3	NA	CSVASVSGNTIYF	TGCAGCGTTGCATCGGTTTCTGGAAACACCATATATTTT
TRBV12-3/TRBV12-4	once	TRBJ1-2	NA	CASSPGDGRLYGYTF	TGTGCCAGCAGTCCCGGGGACGGCCGACTCTATGGCTACACCTTC
TRBV20-1	NA	TRBJ1-1	NA	CSALGQLEPEAFF	TGCAGTGCCCTTGGACAGTTGGAGCCTGAAGCTTTCTTT
TRBV20-1	NA	TRBJ2-1	NA	CAASSYNEQFF	TGCGCGGCGAGCTCCTACAATGAGCAGTTCTTC
TRBV7-3	NA	TRBJ1-1	NA	CASSSSGRLSEAFF	TGTGCCAGCAGCTCGTCCGGGCGGCTCTCTGAAGCTTTCTTT
TRBV20-1	NA	TRBJ2-4	TRBD2	CSARGEGTKNIQYF	TGCAGTGCTAGAGGGGAGGGTACCAAAAACATTCAGTACTTC
TRBV19	NA	TRBJ1-1	NA	CASSSPGHPGGTEAFF	TGTGCCAGTAGTTCTCCCGGGCACCCCGGAGGCACTGAAGCTTTCTTT
TRBV18	few	TRBJ1-5	TRBD1	CASSGQGGQPQHF	TGTGCCAGCTCCGGACAGGGGGGCCAGCCCCAGCATTTT